These T cell receptor beta chains were read from a single sample in a study of a mutant IDH1 vaccine in newly diagnosed glioma. Their target antigens are unknown. Some clones are missing from TCRdb's copy, which holds only in-frame ones; the method was immunoSEQ multiplex PCR. The repertoire has tens of thousands of clones, approximately 80% of them found once; the top ten carry around a sixth. Sample: PBMCs, taken from a glioma patient whose treatment included an IDH1 peptide vaccine. These receptors were collected from a man between 18 and 35 years old with glioma. Some clones in this sample may be carry-over from other donors' samples. The CDR3 runs from the conserved cysteine through the conserved F or W. D genes are given only for firm matches. Clone size appears in some rows only: once, few, many, or a class for an expanded clone.

>.|TRBJ2-6|TRBV4-3|.
CASSQDPVSGANVLTF
TGCGCCAGCAGCCAAGATCCTGTCTCTGGGGCCAACGTCCTGACTTTC
>TRBD2|TRBJ2-1|TRBV7-2|once
CASSLGILAGVNEQFF
TGTGCCAGCAGCTTGGGGATCCTAGCGGGAGTTAATGAGCAGTTCTTC
>TRBD1|TRBJ1-2|TRBV9|.
CASSATLQGAYTF
TGTGCCAGCAGCGCTACACTACAGGGGGCTTACACCTTC
>.|TRBJ1-1|TRBV29-1|.
CSVLAAIGAEAFF
TGCAGCGTACTTGCGGCGATTGGGGCTGAAGCTTTCTTT
>TRBD1|TRBJ2-1|TRBV2|.
CASSGQGGIYNEQFF
TGTGCCAGCAGTGGACAGGGGGGGATATACAATGAGCAGTTCTTC
>TRBD1|TRBJ1-3|TRBV4-1|.
CASSLSRTGKSGNTIYF
TGCGCCAGCAGCCTATCGAGGACAGGGAAGTCTGGAAACACCATATATTTT
>.|TRBJ2-7|TRBV7-2|.
CASSVSREQYF
TGTGCCAGCAGCGTGTCTAGGGAGCAGTACTTC
>.|TRBJ1-2|TRBV6-5|.
CASSYGRSNYGYTF
TGTGCCAGCAGCTACGGACGGAGCAACTATGGCTACACCTTC
>TRBD1|TRBJ1-1|TRBV7-6|.
CASSPGTGGAEAFF
TGTGCCAGCAGCCCCGGGACAGGGGGGGCGGAAGCTTTCTTT
>.|TRBJ1-2|TRBV25-1|.
CASSDPRKIIYTF
TGTGCCAGCAGTGACCCCAGGAAGATTATCTACACCTTC
>TRBD2|TRBJ2-7|TRBV30|.
CAWSGPGGYEQYF
TGTGCCTGGAGTGGCCCGGGGGGCTACGAGCAGTACTTC